This TCR beta chain stems from a study of tumor-infiltrating lymphocytes in oesophageal squamous cell carcinoma. Germline V gives CDR1 SGHAT, CDR2 FQNNGV. CDR3 length equals 14 residues. Trimming shortened V by 1 base and J by 2 bases, and 7 bases separated the two germline ends. In TCRdb, the PCR reads were re-called with MiXCR into one record per CDR3 protein. The sample lists roughly 14,000 distinct CDR3 sequences, approximately 49% occurring once. This chain uses TRBV11-2 with TRBJ2-3; D remains unclear. The sequenced material came from esophageal tumor tissue. This TCR derives from a female donor with esophageal squamous cell carcinoma. CDR3 nucleotide sequence: TGTGCCAGCAGCTTAGGCGATTACACAGATACGCAGTATTTT. It specifies CASSLGDYTDTQYF. Full variable domain (rest looked up from reference TRBV11-2 and TRBJ2-3): EAGVAQSPRYKIIEKRQSVAFWCNPISGHATLYWYQQILGQGPKLLIQFQNNGVVDDSQLPKDRFSAERLKGVDSTLKIQPAKLEDSAVYLCASSLGDYTDTQYFGPGTRLTVL.